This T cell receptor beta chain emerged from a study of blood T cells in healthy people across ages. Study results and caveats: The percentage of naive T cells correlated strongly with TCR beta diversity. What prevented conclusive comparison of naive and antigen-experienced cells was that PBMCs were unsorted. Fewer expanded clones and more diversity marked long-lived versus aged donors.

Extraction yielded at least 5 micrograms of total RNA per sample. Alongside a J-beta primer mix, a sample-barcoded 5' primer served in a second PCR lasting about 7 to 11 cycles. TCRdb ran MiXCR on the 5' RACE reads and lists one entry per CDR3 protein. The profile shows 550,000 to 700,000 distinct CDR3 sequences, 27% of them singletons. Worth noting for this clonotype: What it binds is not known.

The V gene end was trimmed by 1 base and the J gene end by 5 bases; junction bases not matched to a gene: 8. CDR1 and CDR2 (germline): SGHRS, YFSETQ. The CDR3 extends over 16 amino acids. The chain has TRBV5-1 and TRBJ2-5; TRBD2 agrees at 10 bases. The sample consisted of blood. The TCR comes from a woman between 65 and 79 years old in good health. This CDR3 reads CASSLRTSGAGETQYF. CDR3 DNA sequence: TGCGCCAGCAGCTTGAGGACTAGCGGTGCGGGGGAGACCCAGTACTTC.